This record concerns one TCR beta chain sequence. Its specificity is not known. This entry belongs to a study of Ad26.COV2.S vaccination and SARS-CoV-2 variants. Study as a whole: Vaccine-arm donor from the placebo-controlled COV1001 Ad26.COV2.S trial. Participants got Ad26.COV2.S intramuscularly, once or twice 56 days apart. The study's findings and limits: Vaccinees showed greater spike-specific TCR breadth than placebo recipients. Substantial breadth in spike-specific CD8+ and CD4+ T cell responses was reportedly seen after vaccination.

The CDR3 totals 13 residues. The germline gives CDR1 SNHLY, CDR2 FYNNEI. Trimming cost V 7 bases and J 5 bases, with 14 bases left between them. Profiling relied on immunoSEQ multiplex PCR, and the TCRdb table lists in-frame clones only, not all of them. The top ten hold about 10% of the sample, which has around 300,000 clones, around nine tenths seen once. The treatment here: roughly 18 received Ad26.COV2.S at low or high dose, single or two shots; about 5 received placebo; per-sample allocation not given. The study sampled participants on day 63 after the first vaccine or placebo injection. This receptor was identified in a person between 18 and 65 years old who received the Ad26.COV2.S COVID-19 vaccine or a placebo. The rearrangement uses TRBV2 and TRBJ1-1, with D possibly matching TRBD1 (5 bases). The specimen was peripheral blood, collected in a trial of Ad26.COV2.S vaccine versus placebo. CDR3 sequence (DNA): TGTGCCAGCACTGGGGGGTTAGGGACTGAAGCTTTCTTT. Encoded protein: CASTGGLGTEAFF.